This is a list of T cell receptor beta chains from one sample in a study of graft-versus-host responses after intestinal transplantation. The assay was immunoSEQ multiplex PCR, and TCRdb's table has in-frame clones only and misses some. The repertoire has roughly 100,000 clones, roughly nine tenths of them found once; the top ten carry more than 0.15%. No cognate antigen is known for these TCRs. The source material was unstimulated CD4+ T cells sorted from spleen or lymph node cells, sampled before transplant. The receptors stem from a human donor who was the organ donor for an intestinal transplant. Both conserved end residues are part of each CDR3. D genes are given only for firm matches. For some rows the clone size is stated as once, few or many, or as a class when expanded; others skip it.

d_gene	v_gene	abundance	j_gene	CDR3aa	CDR3nt
TRBD2	TRBV4-2	-	TRBJ2-5	CASSQAAGGHQETQYF	TGTGCCAGCAGCCAGGCAGCGGGGGGCCATCAAGAGACCCAGTACTTC
-	TRBV6-5	-	TRBJ2-7	CASSAGTRSYEQYF	TGTGCCAGCAGTGCCGGGACACGGTCCTACGAGCAGTACTTC
-	TRBV7-2	-	TRBJ2-1	CASSSRSQRNEQFF	TGTGCCAGCAGCTCACGGAGTCAACGGAATGAGCAGTTCTTC
-	TRBV4-1	few	TRBJ1-4	CASSQDDRIGEKLFF	TGCGCCAGCAGCCAAGACGATCGGATCGGGGAAAAACTGTTTTTT
TRBD1	TRBV7-9	few	TRBJ1-4	CASRPGTGATNEKLFF	TGTGCCAGCAGACCAGGGACAGGGGCAACTAATGAAAAACTGTTTTTT
TRBD1	TRBV9	-	TRBJ1-3	CASSATGKGSGNTIYF	TGTGCCAGCAGCGCGACAGGGAAAGGTTCTGGAAACACCATATATTTT
-	TRBV6-5	once	TRBJ1-2	CASSRVVSNYGYTF	TGTGCCAGCAGCCGAGTCGTATCCAACTATGGCTACACCTTC
-	TRBV5-5	-	TRBJ1-6	CASSRRTVSNSPLHF	TGTGCCAGCAGCCGTCGGACAGTTTCCAATTCACCCCTCCACTTT
-	TRBV5-4	-	TRBJ2-1	CASSPTFRGSYNEQFF	TGTGCCAGCAGCCCGACGTTCCGGGGCTCCTACAATGAGCAGTTCTTC
TRBD1	TRBV7-8	-	TRBJ1-4	CASSGRRGRSNEKLFF	TGTGCCAGCAGCGGAAGAAGGGGGCGGTCTAATGAAAAACTGTTTTTT
TRBD1	TRBV6-5	-	TRBJ1-6	CASSYIDRGSPLHF	TGTGCCAGCAGTTATATCGACAGGGGATCACCCCTCCACTTT
-	TRBV7-9	-	TRBJ2-7	CASSLATDHEQYF	TGTGCCAGCAGCTTAGCGACAGACCACGAGCAGTACTTC